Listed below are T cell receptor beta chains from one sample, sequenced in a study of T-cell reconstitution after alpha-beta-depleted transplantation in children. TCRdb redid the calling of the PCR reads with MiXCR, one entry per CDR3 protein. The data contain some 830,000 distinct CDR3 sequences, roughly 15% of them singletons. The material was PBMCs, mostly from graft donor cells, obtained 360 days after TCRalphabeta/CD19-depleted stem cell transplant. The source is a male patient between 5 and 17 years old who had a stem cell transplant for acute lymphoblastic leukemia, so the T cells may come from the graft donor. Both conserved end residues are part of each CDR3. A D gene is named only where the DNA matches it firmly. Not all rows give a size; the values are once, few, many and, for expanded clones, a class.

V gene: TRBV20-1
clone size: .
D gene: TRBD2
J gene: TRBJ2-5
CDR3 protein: CSAIEIWASGNQETQYF
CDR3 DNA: TGCAGTGCTATTGAGATTTGGGCTAGCGGGAATCAAGAGACCCAGTACTTC

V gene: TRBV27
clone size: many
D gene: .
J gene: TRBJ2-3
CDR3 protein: CATQDGHTDTQYF
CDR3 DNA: TGTGCCACACAGGACGGACACACAGATACGCAGTATTTT

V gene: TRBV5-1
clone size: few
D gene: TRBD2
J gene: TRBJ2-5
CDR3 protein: CASSLVSGILETQYF
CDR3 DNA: TGCGCCAGCAGCTTGGTTAGCGGGATCCTAGAGACCCAGTACTTC

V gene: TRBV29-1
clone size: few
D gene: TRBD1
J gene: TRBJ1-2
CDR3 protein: CSVEKQGARWVPAYGYTF
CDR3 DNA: TGCAGCGTTGAAAAGCAGGGGGCGCGTTGGGTACCTGCATATGGCTACACCTTC

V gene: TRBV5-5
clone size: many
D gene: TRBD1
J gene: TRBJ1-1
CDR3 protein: CASSRQGYTEAFF
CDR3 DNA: TGTGCCAGCAGCCGACAGGGATACACTGAAGCTTTCTTT

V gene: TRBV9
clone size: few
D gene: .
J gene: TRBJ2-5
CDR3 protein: CASSVDQGTETQYF
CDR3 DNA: TGTGCCAGCAGCGTAGATCAGGGGACAGAGACCCAGTACTTC

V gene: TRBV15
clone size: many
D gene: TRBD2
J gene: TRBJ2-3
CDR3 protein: CATRYLSGRKADTQYF
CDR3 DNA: TGTGCCACCCGGTACCTCAGCGGGAGAAAAGCAGATACGCAGTATTTT

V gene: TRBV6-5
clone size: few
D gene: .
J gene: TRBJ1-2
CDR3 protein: CASSYGGPGGYTF
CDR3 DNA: TGTGCCAGCAGTTACGGGGGGCCAGGCGGCTACACCTTC

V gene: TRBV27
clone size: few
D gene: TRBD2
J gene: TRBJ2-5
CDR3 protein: CASSMGLAGETQYF
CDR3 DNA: TGTGCCAGCAGCATGGGACTAGCGGGAGAGACCCAGTACTTC

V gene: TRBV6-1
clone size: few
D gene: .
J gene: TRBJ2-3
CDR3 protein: CASSANRLEGTDTQYF
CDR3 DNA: TGTGCCAGCAGTGCTAATAGGTTGGAGGGGACAGATACGCAGTATTTT